One sample yielded the 6 T cell receptor beta chains listed below, sequenced in a study of T cells in localized non-small cell lung cancer. Assay used: immunoSEQ multiplex PCR; TCRdb lists only in-frame clones, some missing. The data show under 35,000 clones, 91% seen once. This material consisted of peripheral blood mononuclear cells, taken before any cancer treatment. These receptors all stem from a female donor of 60 years or more with stage II lung adenocarcinoma.

Note on this clone: One junction end disagrees with the germline gene, perhaps due to a read error. V gene TRBV5-1 combines with J gene TRBJ2-7, with D unclear. The CDR3 covers 13 residues. The V gene's germline CDR1 is SGHRS and CDR2 YFSETQ. CDR3 sequence (DNA): TGCGCCAGCAGCCCTAGGCCCGGGCCCCAGGTTCACTTC. The encoded protein is CASSPRPGPQVHF.

The chain employs TRBV7-3 and TRBJ1-2; 8 nucleotides line up with TRBD1. Trimming removed 5 bases from V and 7 bases from J; junction bases left unmatched: 9. Looked up from germline, CDR1 is SGHTA and CDR2 is FQGTGA. This CDR3 has 14 residues. CDR3 residues: CASSGTGGGGGYTF. The CDR3 DNA follows: TGTGCCAGCAGCGGTACAGGGGGAGGTGGTGGCTACACCTTC. Supplemented by reference TRBV7-3 and TRBJ1-2, the full variable domain reads GAGVSQTPSNKVTEKGKYVELRCDPISGHTALYWYRQSLGQGPEFLIYFQGTGAADDSGLPNDRFFAVRPEGSVSTLKIQRTERGDSAVYLCASSGTGGGGGYTFGSGTRLTVV.

This clone came up once. The chain carries TRBV27 and TRBJ2-1, with 11 bases matching TRBD2. Germline values: CDR1 MNHEY, CDR2 SMNVEV (reference sequence). This CDR3 comprises 18 residues. The junction had 10 bases not matched to a gene; V was cut back by 6 bases and J by 0 bases. CDR3 coding DNA: TGTGCCAGCAGCTCCGGGTTAGCGGGGGGGAGCTCCTACAATGAGCAGTTCTTC. It codes for CASSSGLAGGSSYNEQFF.

Turning to this clone: This sample includes further DNA sequences coding for the same CDR3. The chain joins TRBV5-1 to TRBJ1-5; D not resolved. This CDR3 is built from 13 residues. In germline, CDR1 is SGHRS, CDR2 YFSETQ. Trimming removed 0 bases at V and 1 base at J, with 2 bases between. CDR3 DNA: TGCGCCAGCAGCTTGGACAGCAATCAGCCCCAGCATTTT. Translated, it gives CASSLDSNQPQHF.

This chain connects TRBV28 to TRBJ2-1; 11 nucleotides line up with TRBD2. This CDR3 is built from 16 residues. Germline V gene data show CDR1 as MDHEN and CDR2 as SYDVKM. Trimming took 5 bases from V and 9 from J; bases not matched to a gene: 12. DNA of the CDR3: TGTGCCAGCAGTCTTTTGGTAGCGGGAGGGCAAGGTGAGCAGTTCTTC. Translating gives CASSLLVAGGQGEQFF.

The chain has TRBV5-1 and TRBJ2-2; D may be TRBD2 (6 bases). The CDR3 is 15 residues long. V lost 6 bases to trimming and J lost 6 bases, with 18 bases between them. CDR1 and CDR2 (germline): SGHRS, YFSETQ. CDR3 nucleotide sequence: TGCGCCAGCACGGGTTCGGCTAGCGCATCCGGGGAGCTGTTTTTT. Translating it yields CASTGSASASGELFF.